The 5 T cell receptor beta chains below come from one sample, sequenced in a study of T cell responses to AZD1222 COVID-19 vaccine. Clones were sequenced by immunoSEQ multiplex PCR, and TCRdb holds only the in-frame ones, with some missing. The sample contains 80,000 or so clones, roughly nine tenths of which appear only once. This material consisted of peripheral blood, taken on day 0 of AZD1222 vaccination. Receptors originate from an adult in good health.

The V gene is TRBV5-4, the J gene TRBJ1-1; 9 bases are shared with TRBD1. The CDR3 consists of 15 residues. Per the germline V gene, CDR1 is SGHNT and CDR2 is YYREEE (reference sequence). The V and J ends lost 5 bases and 2 bases, in that order; junction bases with no gene match: 7. CDR3 loop: CASSPGTGINTEAFF. The CDR3 region has the DNA TGTGCCAGCAGTCCCGGGACAGGGATTAACACTGAAGCTTTCTTT.

This chain uses TRBV5-1 with TRBJ1-6, with D possibly TRBD1 on 5 matching bases. Trimming pared 3 bases from V and 8 bases from J, leaving 12 bases between. The CDR3 loop spans 14 amino acids. Germline V gives CDR1 SGHRS, CDR2 YFSETQ. This CDR3 is CASSSGTFDSPLHF. The CDR3 DNA reads TGCGCCAGCAGCTCGGGGACCTTTGATTCACCCCTCCACTTT.

The V call is TRBV4-3, the J call TRBJ2-3; 9 positions match TRBD2. This CDR3 comprises 16 residues. The germline V gene encodes CDR1 LGHNA and CDR2 YSLEER. The V and J ends lost 0 bases and 3 bases, in that order; junction bases with no gene match: 4. CDR3 DNA: TGCGCCAGCAGCCAAGACGCGGGAGGGAGGACAGATACGCAGTATTTT. Protein product: CASSQDAGGRTDTQYF.

The rearrangement joins TRBV19 to TRBJ1-1; a possible D gene is TRBD1 (6 bases). V shed 4 bases and J shed 4 bases, with 16 bases lying between them. Germline V gene data show CDR1 as LNHDA and CDR2 as SQIVND (reference sequence). This CDR3 has 15 amino acids. CDR3 protein: CASSSQQGLGTEAFF. CDR3 sequence (DNA): TGTGCCAGTAGTAGCCAACAGGGCCTCGGCACTGAAGCTTTCTTT.

V usage is TRBV4-3 and J usage is TRBJ1-4; D possibly corresponds to TRBD1 (6 bases). Looked up from germline, CDR1 is LGHNA and CDR2 is YSLEER. This CDR3 comprises 18 residues. V lost 3 bases to trimming and J lost 7 bases, with 24 bases between them. CDR3 nucleotides: TGCGCCAGCAGCCATGGCTCGGGGCGTCCAGGGGTGCGTGAAAAACTGTTTTTT. Its translation is CASSHGSGRPGVREKLFF.